The 4 T cell receptor beta chains in this list originate from one sample, sequenced in a study of tumor-infiltrating lymphocytes in oesophageal squamous cell carcinoma. TCRdb re-called the PCR reads through MiXCR, storing one row per CDR3 protein. The data contain several thousand distinct CDR3 sequences, 15% to 17% of them seen just once; the ten biggest clones take up about 13%. The sample comprised blood. These receptors were collected from a male donor with esophageal squamous cell carcinoma.

This clonotype was counted once. One end of the junction fails to match germline, which may point to a read error. The gene calls are TRBV5-3 and TRBJ2-7; 8 nucleotides agree with TRBD1. TRBV5-3 is an ORF, with its function uncertain. The CDR3 length is 14 residues. In DNA form, the CDR3 reads TGTGCCAGCAGCTTTGGGACAGGCTCCTACGAGCAGTACTTC. Its protein product is CASSFGTGSYEQYF.

This clonotype was picked up a small number of times. This chain uses TRBV2 with TRBJ1-2, with TRBD1 matching over 7 bases. CDR3 length: 15 amino acids. In germline, CDR1 is SNHLY, CDR2 FYNNEI. V was clipped by 4 bases and J by 4 bases; unmatched bases: 9. Here the CDR3 DNA reads TGTGCCAGCAGTGCCAACAGGGGATCCGGCTATGGCTACACCTTC. The encoded protein is CASSANRGSGYGYTF.

In this sample, this clonotype turned up many times. The chain couples TRBV10-3 to TRBJ2-3, with a tentative D call TRBD1 (6 bases). CDR3 length equals 16 residues. The germline gives CDR1 ENHRY, CDR2 SYGVKD. V was trimmed by 0 bases and J by 4 bases, leaving 14 bases between them. CDR3 DNA: TGTGCCATCAGTGAGTCTAGGTCGGCAGGGGCAGATACGCAGTATTTT. It specifies CAISESRSAGADTQYF.

This clonotype has at least ten counts. The rearrangement joins TRBV6-6 to TRBJ1-1; no firm D call. Germline values: CDR1 MNHNY, CDR2 SVGAGI (reference sequence). V dropped 0 bases and J dropped 0 bases, with 8 bases sitting between them. The CDR3 is 15 residues long. The CDR3 spells CASSYSNTLNTEAFF. The CDR3 nucleotides are TGTGCCAGCAGTTACTCGAACACCCTGAACACTGAAGCTTTCTTT.